A selection of T cell receptor beta chains follows, all from one sample in a study of human T cells and chemical hapten exposure. TCRdb passed the RACE reads through MiXCR, listing each CDR3 protein once. The sample records some 39,000 distinct CDR3 sequences, 9.5% being singletons. The material sequenced was whole blood, taken in connection with sensitization to the hapten diphenylcyclopropenone (DPC). Receptors were obtained from a man aged 50 to 59 with alopecia areata. Some clones in this sample may be carry-over from other donors' samples. Each CDR3 is given with its conserved first and last residue. A D gene is named only where the DNA matches it firmly.

>TRBV5-1|TRBJ2-3|TRBD2
CASIKGLAGSDTQYF
>TRBV10-3|TRBJ2-7|NA
CATIGLAGYEQYF
>TRBV30|TRBJ1-1|NA
CAWSGLNSRNTEAFF
>TRBV28|TRBJ1-6|NA
CASSLFRATRGSPLHF
>TRBV27|TRBJ2-7|TRBD2
CASSTPLGLAIYEQYF
>TRBV12-3/TRBV12-4|TRBJ2-7|TRBD1
CASSPSGTGSYEQYF
>TRBV18|TRBJ1-5|TRBD1
CASSPQGQGNQPQHF
>TRBV7-3|TRBJ2-5|TRBD2
CASSLSGSLGETQYF
>TRBV5-1|TRBJ2-3|TRBD2
CASSLTPGLAGGSGDTQYF
>TRBV28|TRBJ1-4|NA
CASSSGTENEKLFF
>TRBV7-8|TRBJ2-7|TRBD2
CASSTRTSNYEQYF
>TRBV25-1|TRBJ1-3|NA
CASSEGSGNTIYF
>TRBV11-2|TRBJ1-4|NA
CASSLGVRNEKLFF
>TRBV30|TRBJ1-2|TRBD1
CAWSVDRGTNYGYTF
>TRBV4-1|TRBJ2-1|NA
CASSFRENEQFF
>TRBV4-1|TRBJ2-1|TRBD1
CASSQGTGLDEQFF
>TRBV20-1|TRBJ2-7|NA
CSAYIVQGTHEQYF
>TRBV29-1|TRBJ2-1|TRBD2
CSVERLAGEAEQFF
>TRBV19|TRBJ1-5|NA
CASSPPSGNQPQHF
>TRBV4-1|TRBJ2-1|TRBD2
CASSQGGTSGSYRSYNEQFF
>TRBV7-2|TRBJ2-7|NA
CASSPDYHSYEQYF
>TRBV3-1|TRBJ2-1|NA
CASNGGSSYNEQFF
>TRBV29-1|TRBJ1-1|NA
CSGTEGTEAFF
>TRBV19|TRBJ1-2|NA
CASISRQTYYGYTF
>TRBV10-2|TRBJ1-2|TRBD1
CASSGGGTGNYGYTF
>TRBV7-9|TRBJ2-7|NA
CASRYDSYEQYF
>TRBV3-1|TRBJ2-7|NA
CASSRYPGGEQYF
>TRBV10-3|TRBJ2-1|TRBD2
CAIRGGASGKSPAGFF
>TRBV29-1|TRBJ1-1|NA
CSVFVDESTEAFF